This is a list of T cell receptor beta chains from one sample in a study of blood T cells in healthy people across ages. Each CDR3 protein gets one entry after TCRdb re-called the 5' RACE reads with MiXCR. Here the sample spans approximately 960,000 distinct CDR3 sequences, almost 30% being singletons. A further study also used this sample, focusing on T cells of mothers and their children.

The sample comprised blood. These TCRs come from a middle-aged woman in good health. The CDR3 runs from the conserved cysteine through the conserved F or W. The D gene is left open where the match is weak.

V gene | D gene | CDR3 protein
TRBV25-1 | TRBD1 | CASSQRPGTDGYTF
TRBV4-1 | TRBD1 | CTSSLRTGGEDGYTF
TRBV20-1 | NA | CSAHSRTFYGYTF
TRBV12-3/TRBV12-4 | NA | CASNPGGSEAFF
TRBV12-3/TRBV12-4 | TRBD2 | CASSLGHLLLAGGSEQFF
TRBV25-1 | TRBD1 | CASSDSQGGSQPQHF
TRBV2 | NA | CASRYGREETQYF
TRBV6-5 | NA | CASRDNREGDGYTF
TRBV7-9 | NA | CASSPTGRETQYF
TRBV13 | NA | CASSLLVGQLNTEAFF
TRBV4-1 | TRBD2 | CASSQNLAGENNEQFF
TRBV9 | NA | CASSVLGTPSSTGELFF
TRBV6-5 | NA | CASSYGQRNTEAFF
TRBV3-1 | NA | CASSQGAGSTLYGYTF
TRBV5-1 | NA | CASSPKNSSPLHF
TRBV30 | NA | CAWRRSSNQPQHF
TRBV7-9 | TRBD2 | CASSLVAGGSGSYNEQFF
TRBV7-7 | TRBD1 | CASSLGGADEQYF
TRBV5-1 | NA | CASSLGASGANVWTF
TRBV19 | TRBD1 | CASVGQGEFNQPQHF
TRBV6-2/TRBV6-3 | TRBD1 | CASSYSARDRVFNQPQHF
TRBV29-1 | NA | CSVLGVGETQYF